Reported below is one T cell receptor beta chain. The target antigen is unknown. This specimen belongs to a study of a mutant IDH1 vaccine in newly diagnosed glioma. Looking at the study overall: During weeks 1, 3, 5, 7, 11, 15, 19 and 23, patients received eight vaccinations. Following radiotherapy alone, or alongside temozolomide cycles, vaccination was started after an interval of 4-6 weeks. Study-level results: Pseudoprogression seemed unrelated to changes in top peripheral T cell clonotypes.

Time point described: week 11, during vaccination. One vaccine dose held 300 ug of mutant IDH1 20-mer peptide and came with topical imiquimod. In germline, CDR1 is SGHNT, CDR2 YYREEE (reference sequence). With 6 bases removed from V and 1 base from J, the gap between germline ends came to 13 bases. CDR3 size: 14 residues. Measured with immunoSEQ multiplex PCR; TCRdb has only the in-frame clones, and not every one. This table holds approximately 110,000 clones, almost 90% found once. The receptor was isolated from a woman in her forties or fifties with glioma. The sample was PBMCs, taken from a glioma patient whose treatment included an IDH1 peptide vaccine. The chain is built from TRBV5-4 and TRBJ2-5; D might be TRBD1 (5 bases). The CDR3 sequence: CASNLDSSQETQYF. The CDR3 DNA sequence: TGTGCCAGCAACCTCGACAGCTCCCAAGAGACCCAGTACTTC.